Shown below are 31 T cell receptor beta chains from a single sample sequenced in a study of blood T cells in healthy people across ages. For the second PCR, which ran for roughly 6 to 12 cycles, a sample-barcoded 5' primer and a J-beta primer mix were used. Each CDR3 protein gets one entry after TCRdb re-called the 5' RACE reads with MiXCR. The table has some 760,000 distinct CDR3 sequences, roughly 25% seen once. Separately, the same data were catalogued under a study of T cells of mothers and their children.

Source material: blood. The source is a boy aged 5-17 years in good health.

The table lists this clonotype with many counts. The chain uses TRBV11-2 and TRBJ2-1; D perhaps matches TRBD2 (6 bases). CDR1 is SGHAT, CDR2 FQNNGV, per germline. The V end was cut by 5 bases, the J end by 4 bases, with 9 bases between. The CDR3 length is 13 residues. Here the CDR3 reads CASSGSGYNEQFF. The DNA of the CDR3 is TGTGCCAGCAGCGGGAGCGGGTACAATGAGCAGTTCTTC.

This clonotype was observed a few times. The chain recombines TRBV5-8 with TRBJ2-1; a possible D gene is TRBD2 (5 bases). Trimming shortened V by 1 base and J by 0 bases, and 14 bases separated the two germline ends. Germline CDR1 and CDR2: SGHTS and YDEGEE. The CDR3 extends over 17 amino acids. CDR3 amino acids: CASSLPGSPSSYNEQFF. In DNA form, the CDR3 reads TGTGCCAGCAGCTTGCCGGGGTCCCCGAGCTCCTACAATGAGCAGTTCTTC.

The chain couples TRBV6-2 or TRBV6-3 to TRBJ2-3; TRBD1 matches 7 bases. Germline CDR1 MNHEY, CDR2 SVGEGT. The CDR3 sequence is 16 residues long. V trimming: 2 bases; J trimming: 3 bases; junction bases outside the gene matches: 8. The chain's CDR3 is CASSYDRTGQTDTQYF. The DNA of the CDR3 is TGTGCCAGCAGTTACGACCGGACAGGTCAAACAGATACGCAGTATTTT.

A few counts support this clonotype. The CDR3 here is CASSPAGGWGGYTF. In nucleotides, the CDR3 is TGTGCCAGCAGTCCCGCCGGGGGCTGGGGTGGCTACACCTTC. The genes are TRBV6-5 and TRBJ1-2, with D possibly being TRBD1 (6 bases). The length of the CDR3 is 14 residues. Per germline, CDR1 MNHEY and CDR2 SVGAGI. Trimming cost V 5 bases and J 7 bases, with 17 bases left between them.

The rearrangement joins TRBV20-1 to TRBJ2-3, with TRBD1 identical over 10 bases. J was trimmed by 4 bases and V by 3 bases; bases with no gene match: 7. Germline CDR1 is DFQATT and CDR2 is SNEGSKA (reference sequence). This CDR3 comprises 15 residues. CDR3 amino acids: CSASDRGQGADTQYF. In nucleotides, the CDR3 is TGCAGTGCTAGCGACAGGGGGCAGGGCGCAGATACGCAGTATTTT.

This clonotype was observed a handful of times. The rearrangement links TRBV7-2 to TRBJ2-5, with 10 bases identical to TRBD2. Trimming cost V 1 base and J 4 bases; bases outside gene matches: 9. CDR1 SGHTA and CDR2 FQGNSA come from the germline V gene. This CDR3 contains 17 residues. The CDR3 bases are TGTGCCAGCAGCTTAGTATTTGCTAGCGGGGGTGTAGAGACCCAGTACTTC. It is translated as CASSLVFASGGVETQYF. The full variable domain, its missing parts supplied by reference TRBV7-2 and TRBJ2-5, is GAGVSQSPSNKVTEKGKDVELRCDPISGHTALYWYRQSLGQGLEFLIYFQGNSAPDKSGLPSDRFSAERTGGSVSTLTIQRTQQEDSAVYLCASSLVFASGGVETQYFGPGTRLLVL.

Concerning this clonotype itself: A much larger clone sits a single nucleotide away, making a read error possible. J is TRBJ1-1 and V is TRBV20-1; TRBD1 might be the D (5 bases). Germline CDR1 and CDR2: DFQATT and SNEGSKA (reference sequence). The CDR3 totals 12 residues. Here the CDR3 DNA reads TGCAGTGCTAGTCAGGGAGGCACTGAAGCTTCCTTT. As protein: CSASQGGTEASF.

CDR3 DNA: TGTGCCAGCAGCCAAGATCTCGACAGGAAAGCTTTCTTT. This sequence encodes CASSQDLDRKAFF. The V gene is TRBV3-1, the J gene TRBJ1-1; possibly TRBD1 for D (6 bases). Germline-derived CDR1 and CDR2 are LGHDT and YNNKEL (reference sequence). The CDR3 is 13 amino acids. V dropped 0 bases and J dropped 9 bases, with 11 bases sitting between them.

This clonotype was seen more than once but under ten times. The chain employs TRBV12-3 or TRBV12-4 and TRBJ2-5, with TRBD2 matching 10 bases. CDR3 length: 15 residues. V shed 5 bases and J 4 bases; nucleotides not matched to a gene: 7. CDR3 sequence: CASSPSGRASETQYF. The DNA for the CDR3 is TGTGCCAGCAGTCCAAGCGGGAGGGCCTCAGAGACCCAGTACTTC.

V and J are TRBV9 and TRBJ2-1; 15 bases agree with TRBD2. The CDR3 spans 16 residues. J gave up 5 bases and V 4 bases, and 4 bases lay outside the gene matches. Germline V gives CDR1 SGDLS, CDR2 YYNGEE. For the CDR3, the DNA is TGTGCCAGCAGCCTTTGGACTAGCGGGGGGGACAATGAGCAGTTCTTC. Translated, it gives CASSLWTSGGDNEQFF.

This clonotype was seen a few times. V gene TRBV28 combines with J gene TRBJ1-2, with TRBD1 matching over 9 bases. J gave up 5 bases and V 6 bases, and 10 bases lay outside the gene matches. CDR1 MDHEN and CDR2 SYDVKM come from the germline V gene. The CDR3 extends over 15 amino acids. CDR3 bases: TGTGCCAGCAGCCCCCACAGGGGGCGAGGGTATGGCTACACCTTC. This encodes CASSPHRGRGYGYTF.

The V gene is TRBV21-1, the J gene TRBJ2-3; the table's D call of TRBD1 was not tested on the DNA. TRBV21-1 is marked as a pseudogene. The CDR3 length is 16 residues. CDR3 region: CASCKVGGTSTDTQYF. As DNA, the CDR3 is TGTGCCAGCTGCAAAGTTGGGGGGACTAGCACAGATACGCAGTATTTT.

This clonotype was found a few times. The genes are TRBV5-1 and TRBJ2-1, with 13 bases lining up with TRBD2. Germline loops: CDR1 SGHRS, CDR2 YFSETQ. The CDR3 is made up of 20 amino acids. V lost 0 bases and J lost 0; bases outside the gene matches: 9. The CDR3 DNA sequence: TGCGCCAGCAGCTTGGAAGCGGGACTAGCGGGGTGGAGCTCCTACAATGAGCAGTTCTTC. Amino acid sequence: CASSLEAGLAGWSSYNEQFF.

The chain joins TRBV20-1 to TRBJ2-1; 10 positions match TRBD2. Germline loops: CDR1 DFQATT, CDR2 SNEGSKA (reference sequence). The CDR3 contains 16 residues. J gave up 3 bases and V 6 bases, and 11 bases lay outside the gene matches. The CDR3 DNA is TGCAGTGCCGCCGGACTAGCGGAGGTTATCTACAATGAGCAGTTCTTC. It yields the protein CSAAGLAEVIYNEQFF.

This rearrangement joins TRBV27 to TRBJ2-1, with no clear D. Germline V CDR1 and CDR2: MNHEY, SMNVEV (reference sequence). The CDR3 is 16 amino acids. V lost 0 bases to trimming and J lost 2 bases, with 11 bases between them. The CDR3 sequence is CASSLSSAETYNEQFF. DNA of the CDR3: TGTGCCAGCAGTTTATCAAGCGCTGAGACCTACAATGAGCAGTTCTTC.

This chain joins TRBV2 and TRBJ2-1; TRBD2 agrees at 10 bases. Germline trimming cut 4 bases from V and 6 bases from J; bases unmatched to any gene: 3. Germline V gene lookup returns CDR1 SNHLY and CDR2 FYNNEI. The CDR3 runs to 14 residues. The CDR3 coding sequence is TGTGCCAGCAGTGCTAGCGGGGGCGGCAATGAGCAGTTCTTC. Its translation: CASSASGGGNEQFF.

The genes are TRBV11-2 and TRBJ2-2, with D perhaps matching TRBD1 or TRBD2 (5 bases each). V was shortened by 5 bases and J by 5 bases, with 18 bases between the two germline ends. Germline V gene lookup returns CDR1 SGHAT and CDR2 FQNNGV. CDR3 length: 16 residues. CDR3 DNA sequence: TGTGCCAGCAGCCCTAGTGGGGGAATCTCAACCGGGGAGCTGTTTTTT. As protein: CASSPSGGISTGELFF.

CDR3 in DNA: TGCGCCAGCAGCTTGAGGACTAGCGGGGAACTGGCTGAGCAGTTCTTC. As protein: CASSLRTSGELAEQFF. The chain has TRBV5-1 and TRBJ2-1; TRBD2 aligns across 12 bases. The CDR3 sequence is 16 residues long. Germline-derived CDR1 and CDR2 are SGHRS and YFSETQ. Germline trimming cut 1 base from V and 9 bases from J; bases unmatched to any gene: 8.

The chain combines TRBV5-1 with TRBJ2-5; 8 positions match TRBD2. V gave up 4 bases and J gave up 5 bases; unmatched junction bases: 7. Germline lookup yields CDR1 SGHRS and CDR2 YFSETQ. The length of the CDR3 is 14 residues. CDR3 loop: CASSPGGGFETQYF. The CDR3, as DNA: TGCGCCAGCAGCCCGGGAGGGGGTTTCGAGACCCAGTACTTC. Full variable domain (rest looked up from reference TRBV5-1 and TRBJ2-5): KAGVTQTPRYLIKTRGQQVTLSCSPISGHRSVSWYQQTPGQGLQFLFEYFSETQRNKGNFPGRFSGRQFSNSRSEMNVSTLELGDSALYLCASSPGGGFETQYFGPGTRLLVL.

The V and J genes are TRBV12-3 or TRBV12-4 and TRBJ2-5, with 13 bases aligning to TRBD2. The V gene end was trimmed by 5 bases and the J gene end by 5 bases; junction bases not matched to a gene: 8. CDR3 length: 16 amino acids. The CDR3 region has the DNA TGTGCCAGCAGTCCAGATGGGACTAGCGGGGTGGAGACCCAGTACTTC. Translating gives CASSPDGTSGVETQYF.

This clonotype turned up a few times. CDR3: CASSQPRERVETQYF. The CDR3 coding sequence is TGTGCCAGCAGTCAACCCCGGGAGAGGGTAGAGACCCAGTACTTC. The chain links TRBV6-6 to TRBJ2-5, with D perhaps matching TRBD2 (6 bases). Trimming took off 5 bases at V and 4 bases at J, with 17 bases between the two ends. The CDR3 consists of 15 residues. Per germline, CDR1 MNHNY and CDR2 SVGAGI (reference sequence).

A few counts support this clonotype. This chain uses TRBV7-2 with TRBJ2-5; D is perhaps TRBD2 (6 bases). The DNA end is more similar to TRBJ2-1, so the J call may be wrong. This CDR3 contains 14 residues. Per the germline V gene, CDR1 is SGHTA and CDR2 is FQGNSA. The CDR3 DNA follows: TGTGCCAGCAGCCTCGACTGGAGGGGCAATGAGCAGTTCTTC. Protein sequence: CASSLDWRGNEQFF.

CDR3 region: CSAREYGQGSTYEQYF. CDR3 nucleotide sequence: TGCAGTGCTAGAGAATACGGCCAGGGCTCGACCTACGAGCAGTACTTC. The chain couples TRBV20-1 to TRBJ2-1, with D possibly being TRBD1 (5 bases). The DNA end favors TRBJ2-7, so the J call may be wrong. The CDR3 loop spans 16 amino acids. CDR1 is DFQATT, CDR2 SNEGSKA, per germline (reference sequence).

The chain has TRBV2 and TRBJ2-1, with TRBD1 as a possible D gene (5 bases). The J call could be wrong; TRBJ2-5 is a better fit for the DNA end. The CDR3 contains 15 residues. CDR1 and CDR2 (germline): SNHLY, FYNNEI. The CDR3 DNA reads TGTGCCAGCAGTGAAGCGCTTCAGGGTTCAGAGACCCAGTACTTC. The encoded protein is CASSEALQGSETQYF.

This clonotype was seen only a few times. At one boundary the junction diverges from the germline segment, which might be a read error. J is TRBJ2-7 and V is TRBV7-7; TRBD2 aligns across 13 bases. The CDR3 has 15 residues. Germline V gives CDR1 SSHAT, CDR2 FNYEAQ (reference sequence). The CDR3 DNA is TGTGCTAGCAGCTCCGGACTAGCGGGAGTCGGGGAGCAGTACTTC. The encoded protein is CASSSGLAGVGEQYF.

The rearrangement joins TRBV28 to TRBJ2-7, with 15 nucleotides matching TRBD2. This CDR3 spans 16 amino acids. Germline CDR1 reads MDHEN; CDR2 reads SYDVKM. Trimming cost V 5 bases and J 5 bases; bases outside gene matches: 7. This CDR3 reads CASSPGTSGRPNEQYF. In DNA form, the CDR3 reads TGTGCCAGCAGTCCCGGGACTAGCGGGAGGCCCAACGAGCAGTACTTC.

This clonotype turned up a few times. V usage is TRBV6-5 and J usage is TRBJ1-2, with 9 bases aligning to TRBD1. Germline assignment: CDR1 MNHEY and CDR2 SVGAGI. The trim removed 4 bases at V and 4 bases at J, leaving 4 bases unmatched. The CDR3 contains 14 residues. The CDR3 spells CASSSRTGVYGYTF. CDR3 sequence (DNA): TGTGCCAGCAGTTCTAGGACAGGGGTCTATGGCTACACCTTC.

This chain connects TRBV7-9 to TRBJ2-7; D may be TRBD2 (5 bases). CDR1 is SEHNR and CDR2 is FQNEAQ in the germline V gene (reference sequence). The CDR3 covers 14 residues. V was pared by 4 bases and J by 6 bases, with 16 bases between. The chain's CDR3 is CASSSFLGVAEQYF. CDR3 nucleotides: TGTGCCAGCAGCTCGTTCCTGGGAGTTGCCGAGCAGTACTTC.

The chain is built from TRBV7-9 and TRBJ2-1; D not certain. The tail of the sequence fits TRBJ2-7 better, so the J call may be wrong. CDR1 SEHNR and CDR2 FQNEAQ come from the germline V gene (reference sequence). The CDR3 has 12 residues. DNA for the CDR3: TGTGCCAGCGATGCAGGCTCCTACGAGCAGTACTTC. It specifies CASDAGSYEQYF.

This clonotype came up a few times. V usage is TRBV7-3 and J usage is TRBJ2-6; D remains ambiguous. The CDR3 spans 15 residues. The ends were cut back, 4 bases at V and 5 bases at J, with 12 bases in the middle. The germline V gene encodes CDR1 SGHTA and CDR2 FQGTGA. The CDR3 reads CASSSSFLRANVLTF. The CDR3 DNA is TGTGCCAGCAGCTCGTCCTTCCTCAGGGCCAACGTCCTGACTTTC.

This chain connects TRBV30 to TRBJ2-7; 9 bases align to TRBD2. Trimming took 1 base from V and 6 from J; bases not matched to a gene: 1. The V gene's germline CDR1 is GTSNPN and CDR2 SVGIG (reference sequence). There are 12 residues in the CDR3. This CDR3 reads CAWSEAGGEQYF. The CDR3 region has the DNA TGTGCCTGGAGTGAAGCGGGGGGCGAGCAGTACTTC.